One and the same sample provided the 9 T cell receptor beta chains below, sequenced in a study of graft-versus-host responses after intestinal transplantation. Only in-frame clones appear in the TCRdb table, and some are missing; sequencing was by immunoSEQ multiplex PCR. The sample lists around 13,000 clones; roughly 74% were seen once. Intraepithelial lymphocytes and lamina propria lymphocytes were released through processing of graft tissue. This specimen consisted of ileum tissue, obtained 16 days after intestinal transplant. These receptors originate from a human patient who received an intestinal transplant, so some T cells may come from the graft donor.

The chain has TRBV7-9 and TRBJ2-7; 7 bases are a match to TRBD1. CDR3 length: 13 amino acids. From germline, CDR1 is SEHNR and CDR2 FQNEAQ (reference sequence). Trimming took 5 bases from V and 3 from J; bases not matched to a gene: 4. The CDR3: CASSVGTDYEQYF. The CDR3 nucleotides are TGTGCCAGCAGCGTCGGGACAGACTACGAGCAGTACTTC.

The rearrangement links TRBV6-5 to TRBJ2-5; the match to TRBD1 covers 7 bases. This CDR3 contains 13 residues. V dropped 5 bases and J dropped 7; count of bases not matched to a gene: 7. Germline-derived CDR1 and CDR2 are MNHEY and SVGAGI. The CDR3 protein is CASSTTGAGTQYF. CDR3 nucleotides: TGTGCCAGCAGTACAACAGGGGCGGGGACCCAGTACTTC.

The V gene is TRBV12-1, the J gene TRBJ1-2; the DNA was not compared with TRBD1, the D call given in the table. TRBV12-1 is recorded as a pseudogene. This CDR3 contains 13 residues. The CDR3 region is CASSFRPRQGYTF. In DNA, the CDR3 is TGTGCCAGCAGCTTTCGGCCGCGACAGGGCTACACCTTC.

The genes are TRBV10-3 and TRBJ1-1; D gene uncertain. Germline assignment: CDR1 ENHRY and CDR2 SYGVKD. V was shortened by 2 bases and J by 0 bases, with 7 bases between the two germline ends. The CDR3 length is 14 residues. DNA of the CDR3: TGTGCCATCAGTGAGCCTCGGGTGAACACTGAAGCTTTCTTT. Translating it yields CAISEPRVNTEAFF.

This chain connects TRBV23-1 to TRBJ2-1, with 11 bases that match TRBD1. Being an ORF, TRBV23-1 has a function that is uncertain. Trimming cost V 0 bases and J 8 bases; bases outside gene matches: 6. The CDR3 has 16 residues. CDR3 nucleotide sequence: TGCGCCAGCAGTCAATCCCGGACAGGGGGCAGGGATGAGCAGTTCTTC. Translating it yields CASSQSRTGGRDEQFF.

This clone was observed once. V gene TRBV4-1 combines with J gene TRBJ2-6; possible D gene TRBD1, 6 bases. V was pared by 3 bases and J by 2 bases, with 11 bases between. The CDR3 consists of 16 residues. Germline V gene sequence: CDR1 MGHRA, CDR2 YSYEKL. The CDR3 protein is CASSQTQGTGANVLTF. The CDR3 region has the DNA TGCGCCAGCAGCCAGACACAGGGAACTGGGGCCAACGTCCTGACTTTC.

The genes are TRBV5-1 and TRBJ2-1, with 8 bases that match TRBD2. The CDR3 has 19 amino acids. The germline V gene encodes CDR1 SGHRS and CDR2 YFSETQ. Losses at the gene ends were 1 base for V and 0 bases for J; bases not matched to a gene: 12. The CDR3 loop is CASSLPRLAFHSSYNEQFF. The CDR3 nucleotides read TGCGCCAGCAGCTTGCCGAGACTAGCGTTTCACAGCTCCTACAATGAGCAGTTCTTC. Full variable domain (outside the CDR3, taken from reference TRBV5-1 and TRBJ2-1): KAGVTQTPRYLIKTRGQQVTLSCSPISGHRSVSWYQQTPGQGLQFLFEYFSETQRNKGNFPGRFSGRQFSNSRSEMNVSTLELGDSALYLCASSLPRLAFHSSYNEQFFGPGTRLTVL.

The V gene is TRBV5-4, the J gene TRBJ2-5; D might be TRBD2 (6 bases). Germline assignment: CDR1 SGHNT and CDR2 YYREEE (reference sequence). This CDR3 has 16 amino acids. Trimming stripped 0 bases from V and 1 base from J, with 13 bases between. CDR3 in DNA: TGTGCCAGCAGCTTGGGGAGGGGACCAGCCCAAGAGACCCAGTACTTC. Encoded protein: CASSLGRGPAQETQYF.

The CDR3 loop reads CASSLGWRHTEAFF. DNA of the CDR3: TGTGCCAGCAGCTTAGGGTGGAGGCACACTGAAGCTTTCTTT. The chain links TRBV5-8 to TRBJ1-1; D unclear. V shed 2 bases and J shed 3 bases, with 11 bases lying between them. The CDR3 is made up of 14 amino acids. The germline CDR1 and CDR2 sequences are SGHTS and YDEGEE.